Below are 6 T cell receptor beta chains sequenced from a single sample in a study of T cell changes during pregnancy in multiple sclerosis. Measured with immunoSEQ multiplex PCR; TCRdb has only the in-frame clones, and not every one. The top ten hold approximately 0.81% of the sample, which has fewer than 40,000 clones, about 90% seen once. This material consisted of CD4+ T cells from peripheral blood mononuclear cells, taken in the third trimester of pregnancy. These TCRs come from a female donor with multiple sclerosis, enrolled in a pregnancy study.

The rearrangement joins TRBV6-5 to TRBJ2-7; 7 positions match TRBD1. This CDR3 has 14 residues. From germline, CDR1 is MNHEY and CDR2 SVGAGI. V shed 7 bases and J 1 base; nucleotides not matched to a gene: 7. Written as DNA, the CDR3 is TGTGCCAGCAACAGAGACAGGGATTCCTACGAGCAGTACTTC. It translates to CASNRDRDSYEQYF.

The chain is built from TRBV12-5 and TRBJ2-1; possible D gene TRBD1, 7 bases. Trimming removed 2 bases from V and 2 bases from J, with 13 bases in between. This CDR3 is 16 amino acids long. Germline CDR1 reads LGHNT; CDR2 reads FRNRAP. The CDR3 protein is CASGLTGGGPYNEQFF. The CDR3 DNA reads TGTGCTAGTGGTTTGACCGGAGGGGGCCCCTACAATGAGCAGTTCTTC.

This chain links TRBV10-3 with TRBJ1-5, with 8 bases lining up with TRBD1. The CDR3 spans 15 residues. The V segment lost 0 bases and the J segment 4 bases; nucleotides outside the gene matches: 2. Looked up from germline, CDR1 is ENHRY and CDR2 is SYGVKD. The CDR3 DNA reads TGTGCCATCAGTGAGTCGAACAGGGGGAATCAGCCCCAGCATTTT. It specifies CAISESNRGNQPQHF.

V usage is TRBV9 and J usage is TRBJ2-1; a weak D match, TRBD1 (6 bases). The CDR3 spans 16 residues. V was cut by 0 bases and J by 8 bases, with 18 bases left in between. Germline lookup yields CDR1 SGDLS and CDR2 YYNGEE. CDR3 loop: CASSVGLGLRGDEQFF. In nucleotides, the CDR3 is TGTGCCAGCAGCGTAGGCCTAGGGCTCAGGGGTGATGAGCAGTTCTTC.

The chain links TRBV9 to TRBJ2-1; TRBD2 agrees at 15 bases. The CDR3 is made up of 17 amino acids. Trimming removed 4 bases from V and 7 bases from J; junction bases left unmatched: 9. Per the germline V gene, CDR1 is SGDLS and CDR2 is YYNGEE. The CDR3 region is CASSPVEGLAGGNEQFF. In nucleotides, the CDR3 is TGTGCCAGCAGCCCTGTAGAAGGACTAGCGGGAGGGAATGAGCAGTTCTTC.

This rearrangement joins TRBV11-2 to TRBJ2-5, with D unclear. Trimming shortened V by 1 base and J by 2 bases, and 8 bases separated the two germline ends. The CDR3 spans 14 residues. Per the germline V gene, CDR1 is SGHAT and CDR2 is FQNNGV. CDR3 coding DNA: TGTGCCAGCAGCTTAGGGGCAGGTCAAGAGACCCAGTACTTC. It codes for CASSLGAGQETQYF.